This T cell receptor (beta chain) originates from a study of CXCR3-negative and CXCR3-positive naive CD8 T cells. As regards this clonotype: No antigen is known for it.

The length of the CDR3 is 15 residues. Germline values: CDR1 KGHSH, CDR2 LQKENI. Naive CD8+ T cells displayed a CD45RO-CCR7+CD27+CD95- phenotype. Broader study findings: For memory CD8+ cells diversity was much lower, but both naive subsets had comparably high diversity. The study found CXCR3 expression partially decreased after cryopreservation and ran most assays on fresh PBMCs. Researchers report that CXCR3-positive naive cells carry more hydrophobic TRB CDR3s than CXCR3-negative naive cells.

UMI labels and 5' RACE were used to prepare the TRB cDNA libraries. TCRdb reprocessed the 5' RACE reads and reports one entry per CDR3 protein, with no DNA. Listed are some 99,000 distinct CDR3 sequences; 1.1% falls within the top ten. The genes are TRBV18 and TRBJ2-3; as DNA is missing, the TRBD1 call by TCRdb cannot be tested. The source material was naive CXCR3+ CD8+ T cells from blood. As for subset: CD45RO-CCR7+CD27+CD95- naive CD8+ T cells expressing CXCR3 (TNR3+). This receptor was taken from a human donor in good health. Some clones in this sample may be carry-over from other donors' samples. CDR3: CASSPNGGFADTQYF. Together with reference TRBV18 and TRBJ2-3, the CDR3 gives the full variable domain: NAGVMQNPRHLVRRRGQEARLRCSPMKGHSHVYWYRQLPEEGLKFMVYLQKENIIDESGMPKERFSAEFPKEGPSILRIQQVVRGDSAAYFCASSPNGGFADTQYFGPGTRLTVL.